This T cell receptor (beta chain) was documented in a study of blood T cell repertoires in COVID-19. The wider study: Specimens from acute and convalescent COVID-19 originated in the United States, Italy and Spain. The analysed material was cDNA or gDNA that came from T cells, B-cell-depleted T cells, or PBMCs.

Enrolment of Seattle patients took place during active infection, and they were followed longitudinally. The CDR3 is made up of 16 amino acids. Germline V lookup: CDR1 LGHDT, CDR2 YNNKEL (reference sequence). V was cut by 3 bases and J by 0 bases, with 9 bases left in between. In the original analysis: Estimation of nucleated cell counts was performed using reference gene primer amplification. Data came from immunoSEQ multiplex PCR; TCRdb stores just in-frame clones and leaves some out. D and trimming come from the DNA, and the V and J calls and clone size come from that table. Here the sample spans approximately 99,000 clones, around nine tenths being singletons. Concerning this clone: The same CDR3 is also encoded by other DNA sequences in this sample.

This receptor was taken from a man aged 45 to 65 with COVID-19, enrolled during active disease. The material sequenced was peripheral blood. The rearrangement joins TRBV3-1 (or the pseudogene TRBV3-2) to TRBJ1-6; D is unclear. CDR3 residues: CASSHPGSSYNSPLHF. The DNA for the CDR3 is TGTGCCAGCAGCCACCCGGGTAGCTCCTATAATTCACCCCTCCACTTT.